These 17 T cell receptor beta chains share one sample of origin, sequenced in a study of blood T cell repertoires in COVID-19. Assay used: immunoSEQ multiplex PCR; TCRdb lists only in-frame clones, some missing. The sample includes over 150,000 clones, 76% seen only once; the top ten take roughly 3.5%. The specimen sequenced was peripheral blood. These receptor sequences come from a woman older than 75 with acute or convalescent COVID-19.

This sequence joins TRBV6-5 and TRBJ2-1; tentative D call: TRBD1 (6 bases). The germline V and J ends were trimmed by 6 bases and 0 bases, with 12 bases remaining between them. The CDR3 is 15 residues long. Germline assignment: CDR1 MNHEY and CDR2 SVGAGI. The CDR3 spells CASRSGASSYNEQFF. CDR3 nucleotides: TGTGCCAGCAGATCAGGGGCGAGCTCCTACAATGAGCAGTTCTTC.

The V call is TRBV7-2, the J call TRBJ1-1; 9 positions match TRBD1. The germline V gene has CDR1 SGHTA and CDR2 FQGNSA. The CDR3 loop spans 15 amino acids. V lost 3 bases, J lost 4 bases, and 6 bases stayed unmatched. CDR3 sequence reads: CASSFQPGQGTEAFF. The CDR3 DNA follows: TGTGCCAGCAGCTTCCAACCGGGACAGGGCACTGAAGCTTTCTTT.

The V call is TRBV10-3, the J call TRBJ2-3; D remains ambiguous. The CDR3 is 16 residues long. Trimming removed 5 bases at V and 0 bases at J, with 15 bases between. Germline V gene sequence: CDR1 ENHRY, CDR2 SYGVKD. CDR3 amino acids: CAISQLGRTSTDTQYF. The CDR3 DNA follows: TGTGCCATCAGTCAACTCGGTCGTACTAGCACAGATACGCAGTATTTT.

The rearrangement joins TRBV27 to TRBJ1-4; perhaps TRBD1 as D (5 bases). V lost 5 bases to trimming and J lost 7 bases, with 17 bases between them. The CDR3 length is 15 residues. Germline-derived CDR1 and CDR2 are MNHEY and SMNVEV (reference sequence). CDR3 sequence: CASSAQGTRVEKLFF. The CDR3 nucleotides read TGTGCCAGCAGTGCCCAGGGAACCCGAGTTGAAAAACTGTTTTTT.

This chain links TRBV20-1 with TRBJ2-3, with D tentatively TRBD1 (5 bases). V shed 5 bases and J shed 6 bases, with 6 bases lying between them. The CDR3 extends over 10 amino acids. The germline gives CDR1 DFQATT, CDR2 SNEGSKA (reference sequence). The CDR3 loop reads CSAGADTQYF. The CDR3 DNA sequence: TGCAGTGCTGGGGCGGATACGCAGTATTTT.

The chain links TRBV7-3 to TRBJ2-5; TRBD1 aligns across 9 bases. V lost 6 bases and J lost 4; bases outside the gene matches: 6. This CDR3 has 14 amino acids. The germline V gene has CDR1 SGHTA and CDR2 FQGTGA. CDR3 protein: CASSRDRVAETQYF. CDR3 coding DNA: TGTGCCAGCAGTCGGGACAGGGTGGCAGAGACCCAGTACTTC.

CDR3 nucleotide sequence: TGTGCCAGCTCTTTCGCGCCACGACAGGGCGGCTACACCTTC. Encoded protein: CASSFAPRQGGYTF. The gene calls are TRBV27 and TRBJ1-2; 7 bases line up with TRBD1. The CDR3 contains 14 residues. V dropped 8 bases and J dropped 8; count of bases not matched to a gene: 14. Looked up from germline, CDR1 is MNHEY and CDR2 is SMNVEV (reference sequence).

The chain is built from TRBV30 and TRBJ1-6, with TRBD1 matching 8 bases. The trim removed 2 bases at V and 0 bases at J, leaving 9 bases unmatched. Germline CDR1 is GTSNPN and CDR2 is SVGIG (reference sequence). The CDR3 runs to 18 residues. This chain's CDR3 is CAWSPSRDRSSYNSPLHF. The DNA of the CDR3 is TGTGCCTGGAGTCCGTCCCGGGACAGGAGCTCCTATAATTCACCCCTCCACTTT.

The chain has TRBV19 and TRBJ2-3, with 10 bases lining up with TRBD2. Germline CDR1 and CDR2: LNHDA and SQIVND (reference sequence). The CDR3 loop spans 14 amino acids. With 5 bases clipped from V and 6 bases from J, the junction kept 5 bases outside the gene matches. The CDR3 is CASSQRGGSDTQYF. CDR3 nucleotides: TGTGCCAGTAGTCAGCGGGGGGGTTCCGATACGCAGTATTTT.

This sequence joins TRBV19 and TRBJ2-2; possibly TRBD1 for D (6 bases). CDR1 is LNHDA, CDR2 SQIVND, per germline (reference sequence). Trimming took 6 bases from V and 2 from J, leaving 13 bases between them. The CDR3 has 15 amino acids. The CDR3: CASRRGHSNTGELFF. CDR3 bases: TGTGCCAGTAGACGGGGACATTCTAACACCGGGGAGCTGTTTTTT.

The V gene is TRBV9, the J gene TRBJ1-2; 7 bases are shared with TRBD1. The length of the CDR3 is 15 residues. Per the germline V gene, CDR1 is SGDLS and CDR2 is YYNGEE. With 4 bases clipped from V and 5 bases from J, the junction kept 11 bases outside the gene matches. CDR3 DNA sequence: TGTGCCAGCAGCTCGGGGACAGTGAAAGCGTATGGCTACACCTTC. Translation: CASSSGTVKAYGYTF.

The gene calls are TRBV6-6 and TRBJ1-6, with D perhaps matching TRBD1 (6 bases). CDR3 size: 14 residues. The V gene's germline CDR1 is MNHNY and CDR2 SVGAGI (reference sequence). The V gene lost 5 bases and the J gene lost 8 bases, with 13 bases spanning the gap. For the CDR3, the DNA is TGTGCCAGCAGTGAGACAGGAACCCATTCACCCCTCCACTTT. This sequence encodes CASSETGTHSPLHF.

This rearrangement joins TRBV7-2 to TRBJ2-1, with D hard to call. This CDR3 region has 15 residues. V was clipped by 3 bases and J by 10 bases, with 19 bases between them. Germline CDR1 SGHTA, CDR2 FQGNSA. The CDR3 region has the DNA TGTGCCAGCAGCTTTGGTTGGCAGGCTGTGTACGAGCAGTTCTTC. Its translation: CASSFGWQAVYEQFF.

This clone was counted between two and nine times. The J gene is TRBJ2-7, the V gene TRBV29-1; 8 bases are a match to TRBD1. This CDR3 comprises 14 residues. Germline V CDR1 and CDR2: SQVTM, ANQGSEA. J lost 2 bases, V lost 3 bases, and 6 bases had no gene match. Here the CDR3 DNA reads TGCAGCGTTGACGGGACAGGCGCTACCTACGAGCAGTACTTC. The encoded protein is CSVDGTGATYEQYF.

This chain connects TRBV7-2 to TRBJ2-1, with TRBD1 identical over 9 bases. Trimming at V came to 5 bases and at J to 6 bases, leaving 8 bases not matched to a gene. The CDR3 totals 15 residues. Germline V CDR1 and CDR2: SGHTA, FQGNSA. CDR3 DNA: TGTGCCAGCAGCCCAGGACAGGGGTCATTCAATGAGCAGTTCTTC. It encodes CASSPGQGSFNEQFF.

The genes are TRBV6-2 or TRBV6-3 and TRBJ2-3, with 9 bases identical to TRBD1. From germline, CDR1 is MNHEY and CDR2 SVGEGT. This CDR3 has 15 amino acids. V gave up 6 bases and J gave up 7 bases; unmatched junction bases: 11. CDR3 protein: CASSIGGTGIHTQYF. The CDR3 nucleotides read TGTGCCAGCAGCATAGGTGGGACAGGGATTCATACGCAGTATTTT.

J is TRBJ1-1 and V is TRBV5-1, with a possible D match to TRBD1 (6 bases). Per the germline V gene, CDR1 is SGHRS and CDR2 is YFSETQ. Between the trimmed V and J ends, which lost 2 bases and 1 base, there was a span of 12 bases. The CDR3 length is 15 residues. The CDR3 sequence is CASSFRQAQNTEAFF. The CDR3 DNA reads as TGCGCCAGCAGCTTCCGACAGGCCCAGAACACTGAAGCTTTCTTT.